The 19 T cell receptor beta chains presented below share a single source sample, sequenced in a study of T cells in Graves' hyperthyroidism and ophthalmopathy. RNA transcripts served as the template for amplifying TCR beta CDR3 regions. A set of HTBI primers served as the primers for a first-round RT-PCR of the TCR CDR3. TCRdb re-derived calls from the multiplex PCR reads in MiXCR, one entry per CDR3 protein. The data hold some 350,000 distinct CDR3 sequences, with 15% observed a single time. Material: blood. Receptors originate from a woman aged 55-69 years with Graves' ophthalmopathy.

This clonotype was seen many times. The genes are TRBV3-1 and TRBJ1-1; D unclear. Germline values: CDR1 LGHDT, CDR2 YNNKEL (reference sequence). The V gene lost 2 bases and the J gene lost 1 base, with 11 bases spanning the gap. There are 15 residues in the CDR3. CDR3 nucleotide sequence: TGTGCCAGCAGCCAAAGGGCCAGAGGGAACACTGAAGCTTTCTTT. Translating gives CASSQRARGNTEAFF. Based on the CDR3 plus reference TRBV3-1 and TRBJ1-1, the full variable domain is DTAVSQTPKYLVTQMGNDKSIKCEQNLGHDTMYWYKQDSKKFLKIMFSYNNKELIINETVPNRFSPKSPDKAHLNLHINSLELGDSAVYFCASSQRARGNTEAFFGQGTRLTVV.

This clonotype came up many times. V is TRBV6-2 or TRBV6-3 and J is TRBJ2-1; 13 bases are a match to TRBD2. The CDR3 is made up of 16 amino acids. Germline CDR1 MNHEY, CDR2 SVGEGT. Trimming cost V 6 bases and J 7 bases; bases outside gene matches: 9. The CDR3 sequence: CASSRTSGRINNEQFF. The CDR3 coding sequence is TGTGCCAGCAGCCGGACTAGCGGGAGAATAAATAATGAGCAGTTCTTC.

This clonotype has at least ten counts. The chain joins TRBV12-3 or TRBV12-4 to TRBJ1-1; D uncertain. The length of the CDR3 is 13 residues. V dropped 2 bases and J dropped 3 bases, with 7 bases sitting between them. The CDR3 protein is CASSLLADTEAFF. For the CDR3, the DNA is TGTGCCAGCAGTTTATTGGCGGACACTGAAGCTTTCTTT.

The chain combines TRBV28 with TRBJ2-6; 8 positions agree with TRBD1. The J segment lost 4 bases and the V segment lost 5 bases, leaving 10 bases of the junction unmatched. Germline V gene data show CDR1 as MDHEN and CDR2 as SYDVKM. CDR3 length equals 17 residues. The CDR3 DNA reads as TGTGCCAGCAGTACCAGGGGGCGGGCAGTAGGGGCCAACGTCCTGACTTTC. Its translation: CASSTRGRAVGANVLTF.

This chain uses TRBV7-9 with TRBJ1-4; D is unresolved. V was trimmed by 5 bases and J by 0 bases, leaving 7 bases between them. CDR1 is SEHNR and CDR2 is FQNEAQ in the germline V gene (reference sequence). The CDR3 contains 14 residues. As DNA, the CDR3 is TGTGCCAGCAGCAAAGTTGCAACTAATGAAAAACTGTTTTTT. Encoded protein: CASSKVATNEKLFF. Full variable domain (remainder filled in from reference TRBV7-9 and TRBJ1-4): DTGVSQNPRHKITKRGQNVTFRCDPISEHNRLYWYRQTLGQGPEFLTYFQNEAQLEKSRLLSDRFSAERPKGSFSTLEIQRTEQGDSAMYLCASSKVATNEKLFFGSGTQLSVL.

This clonotype was detected ten times or more. The chain couples TRBV5-1 to TRBJ1-5; 9 bases agree with TRBD1. V was pared by 5 bases and J by 6 bases, with 6 bases of the junction left unmatched. Germline V gives CDR1 SGHRS, CDR2 YFSETQ. The CDR3 spans 14 residues. The CDR3 spells CASSTTGGSQPQHF. The DNA of the CDR3 is TGCGCCAGCAGTACTACAGGGGGCTCTCAGCCCCAGCATTTT.

There are many counts of this clonotype. The gene calls are TRBV2 and TRBJ2-3; D is tentatively TRBD1 or TRBD2 (5 bases each). V lost 1 base, J lost 3 bases, and 11 bases lay in between. CDR1 SNHLY and CDR2 FYNNEI come from the germline V gene. This CDR3 has 15 amino acids. CDR3 sequence reads: CASSEGDLGTDTQYF. In DNA form, the CDR3 reads TGTGCCAGCAGTGAAGGGGACCTAGGAACAGATACGCAGTATTTT.

The V gene is TRBV11-2, the J gene TRBJ2-6; D call uncertain. The CDR3 loop spans 17 amino acids. V was cut by 0 bases and J by 0 bases, with 9 bases left in between. Germline V gene lookup returns CDR1 SGHAT and CDR2 FQNNGV. The CDR3 nucleotides are TGTGCCAGCAGCTTAGATCGGGTGGGCTCTGGGGCCAACGTCCTGACTTTC. Translated, it gives CASSLDRVGSGANVLTF.

The chain combines TRBV18 with TRBJ1-2; 10 nucleotides align to TRBD1. The length of the CDR3 is 16 residues. Trimming at V came to 3 bases and at J to 4 bases, leaving 8 bases not matched to a gene. Germline-derived CDR1 and CDR2 are KGHSH and LQKENI. In nucleotides, the CDR3 is TGTGCCAGCTCACCCCCCCGGGGACAGGGGCTCTATGGCTACACCTTC. Translation gives CASSPPRGQGLYGYTF. Complete variable domain (other parts from reference TRBV18 and TRBJ1-2): NAGVMQNPRHLVRRRGQEARLRCSPMKGHSHVYWYRQLPEEGLKFMVYLQKENIIDESGMPKERFSAEFPKEGPSILRIQQVVRGDSAAYFCASSPPRGQGLYGYTFGSGTRLTVV.

A few counts support this clonotype. The chain uses TRBV10-2 and TRBJ2-3; 9 positions agree with TRBD2. V shed 8 bases and J 2 bases; nucleotides not matched to a gene: 11. CDR3 length: 16 residues. The germline V gene has CDR1 WSHSY and CDR2 SAAADI. The CDR3 reads CASRSASGKITDTQYF. The CDR3 DNA is TGCGCCAGCCGATCGGCTAGCGGGAAGATCACAGATACGCAGTATTTT.

This chain links TRBV2 with TRBJ1-5; 7 nucleotides line up with TRBD1. The germline gives CDR1 SNHLY, CDR2 FYNNEI. Losses at the gene ends were 4 bases for V and 5 bases for J; bases not matched to a gene: 8. The CDR3 spans 15 residues. The CDR3 coding sequence is TGTGCCAGCAGTGGGGGACAGCCCGGGGATCAGCCCCAGCATTTT. Translated: CASSGGQPGDQPQHF. Combining the CDR3 with reference TRBV2 and TRBJ1-5 gives the whole variable domain EPEVTQTPSHQVTQMGQEVILRCVPISNHLYFYWYRQILGQKVEFLVSFYNNEISEKSEIFDDQFSVERPDGSNFTLKIRSTKLEDSAMYFCASSGGQPGDQPQHFGDGTRLSIL.

This clonotype was detected many times. This rearrangement joins TRBV6-6 to TRBJ2-7; weak D call: TRBD2 (6 bases). CDR1 and CDR2 from the germline V gene are MNHNY and SVGAGI (reference sequence). The CDR3 is made up of 15 amino acids. Trimming left V 0 bases short and J 5 bases short, with 14 bases between. The CDR3 reads CASSYSWRASDEQYF. The CDR3 coding sequence is TGTGCCAGCAGTTACTCTTGGAGGGCTTCGGACGAGCAGTACTTC.

This clonotype was seen many times. The V call is TRBV12-3 or TRBV12-4, the J call TRBJ2-1, with D maybe TRBD1 (7 bases). Trimming cost V 6 bases and J 9 bases, with 27 bases left between them. This CDR3 comprises 17 residues. The CDR3 DNA follows: TGTGCCAGCAGCCCAACCCCGACAGGGAGGATAGGTAGTGAGCAGTTCTTC. Protein sequence: CASSPTPTGRIGSEQFF.

The chain carries TRBV4-1 and TRBJ1-4; the D gene is possibly TRBD1 (6 bases). Germline V gene data show CDR1 as MGHRA and CDR2 as YSYEKL. V lost 4 bases, J lost 0 bases, and 12 bases lay in between. This CDR3 spans 16 amino acids. CDR3 nucleotide sequence: TGCGCCAGCAGCCGACCGGGGGGCACAACTAATGAAAAACTGTTTTTT. Protein: CASSRPGGTTNEKLFF.

This clonotype was observed a few times. The J gene is TRBJ1-6, the V gene TRBV5-5, with a tentative D call TRBD1 (6 bases). In germline, CDR1 is SGHKS, CDR2 YYEKEE (reference sequence). The CDR3 is 16 amino acids. V lost 4 bases and J 7 bases, leaving 18 bases between the germline ends. CDR3 sequence (DNA): TGTGCCAGCAGCCCAGGTCCCAGGGGACGGAATTCACCCCTCCACTTT. Translation: CASSPGPRGRNSPLHF.

This clonotype was recorded many times. The chain uses TRBV5-1 and TRBJ2-7, with 7 bases matching TRBD2. Germline V gives CDR1 SGHRS, CDR2 YFSETQ. This CDR3 has 16 residues. V gave up 4 bases and J gave up 6 bases; unmatched junction bases: 16. In DNA form, the CDR3 reads TGCGCCAGCAGCCTACTCGGAGGCGGGAGCGATACCGAGCAGTACTTC. The encoded protein is CASSLLGGGSDTEQYF.

This clonotype was detected only a few times. V usage is TRBV4-2 and J usage is TRBJ2-5; D perhaps matches TRBD1 (6 bases). Germline-derived CDR1 and CDR2 are LGHNA and YNFKEQ. The CDR3 consists of 16 residues. Deletions cut 2 bases from V and 3 bases from J, with 16 bases between. CDR3 residues: CASSQPQTGGEETQYF. For the CDR3, the DNA is TGTGCCAGCAGCCAACCACAGACAGGTGGCGAAGAGACCCAGTACTTC.

This clonotype was seen at least ten times. The V gene is TRBV28, the J gene TRBJ2-5, with D maybe TRBD2 (6 bases). The germline V and J ends were trimmed by 5 bases and 5 bases, with 9 bases remaining between them. Per the germline V gene, CDR1 is MDHEN and CDR2 is SYDVKM. The length of the CDR3 is 12 residues. This chain's CDR3 is CASSRGRETQYF. In nucleotides, the CDR3 is TGTGCCAGCAGTCGGGGGAGGGAGACCCAGTACTTC. The full variable domain, with the rest looked up from reference TRBV28 and TRBJ2-5, is DVKVTQSSRYLVKRTGEKVFLECVQDMDHENMFWYRQDPGLGLRLIYFSYDVKMKEKGDIPEGYSVSREKKERFSLILESASTNQTSMYLCASSRGRETQYFGPGTRLLVL.

This rearrangement joins TRBV6-6 to TRBJ2-5; 7 positions agree with TRBD1. V trimming: 2 bases; J trimming: 5 bases; junction bases outside the gene matches: 8. The CDR3 consists of 15 residues. Per the germline V gene, CDR1 is MNHNY and CDR2 is SVGAGI (reference sequence). CDR3 sequence reads: CASSYGPTGSETQYF. The DNA for the CDR3 is TGTGCCAGCAGTTACGGGCCGACAGGGAGTGAGACCCAGTACTTC.